The rows below give T cell receptor beta chains drawn from one sample of a study of blood T cell repertoires in COVID-19. Here immunoSEQ multiplex PCR was the method, and the copy in TCRdb shows in-frame clones only, minus some. Altogether some 170,000 clones are present, 82% being singletons, with the ten largest covering about 8%. The sequenced sample consisted of peripheral blood. The receptors here all came from a woman in her 70s with acute or convalescent COVID-19. Both conserved end residues are part of each CDR3. The order of the fields is CDR3 DNA, CDR3 protein, D gene, clone size, V gene, J gene. A D gene is named only where the DNA matches it firmly. Size is stated for part of the rows, as once, few or many counts, or as a class when the clone is expanded.

CDR3nt: TGTGCCAGCAGCCCCTCCGGACAGGGCGGAGGCTACACCTTC
CDR3aa: CASSPSGQGGGYTF
d_gene: TRBD1
abundance: NA
v_gene: TRBV7-2
j_gene: TRBJ1-2

CDR3nt: TGCGCCAGCAGCCAACGAACACTAGCGGGAGCGGGCGGGGAGCTGTTTTTT
CDR3aa: CASSQRTLAGAGGELFF
d_gene: TRBD2
abundance: NA
v_gene: TRBV4-3
j_gene: TRBJ2-2

CDR3nt: TGTGCCAGCAGTGACACGACAGGGCTGAGCTCCTATAATTCACCCCTCCACTTT
CDR3aa: CASSDTTGLSSYNSPLHF
d_gene: TRBD1
abundance: NA
v_gene: TRBV2
j_gene: TRBJ1-6

CDR3nt: TGCGCCAGCAGTGATACAGGGTCAAACACTGAAGCTTTCTTT
CDR3aa: CASSDTGSNTEAFF
d_gene: NA
abundance: few
v_gene: TRBV10-2
j_gene: TRBJ1-1

CDR3nt: TGTGCCAGTAGTTCACAGGGGAACTATGGCTACACCTTC
CDR3aa: CASSSQGNYGYTF
d_gene: TRBD1
abundance: NA
v_gene: TRBV19
j_gene: TRBJ1-2

CDR3nt: TGTGCCAGCAGCCCGGGGGGCTACAGGAAAAACTTTTTT
CDR3aa: CASSPGGYRKNFF
d_gene: NA
abundance: NA
v_gene: TRBV7-9
j_gene: TRBJ1-4

CDR3nt: TGTGCCAGCAGCTCGATGGACAGATACGAGCAGTACTTC
CDR3aa: CASSSMDRYEQYF
d_gene: NA
abundance: medium-sized
v_gene: TRBV7-9
j_gene: TRBJ2-7

CDR3nt: TGTGCAAGTCGCCCCCGGGGTTCCAGGGGCAATGAGCAGTTCTTC
CDR3aa: CASRPRGSRGNEQFF
d_gene: NA
abundance: once
v_gene: TRBV12-2
j_gene: TRBJ2-1

CDR3nt: TGTGCCAGCAGTACGATTGGGGGCTCACCCCTCCACTTT
CDR3aa: CASSTIGGSPLHF
d_gene: NA
abundance: NA
v_gene: TRBV9
j_gene: TRBJ1-6

CDR3nt: TGTGCCAGCTCACCCTCAGGCACAGATACGCAGTATTTT
CDR3aa: CASSPSGTDTQYF
d_gene: NA
abundance: NA
v_gene: TRBV18
j_gene: TRBJ2-3

CDR3nt: TGTGCCAGCAGGACAGGTGGAGGGTTAGCGGGGAACACTGAAGCTTTCTTT
CDR3aa: CASRTGGGLAGNTEAFF
d_gene: NA
abundance: NA
v_gene: TRBV28
j_gene: TRBJ1-1

CDR3nt: TGTGCCAGCAGCCAAAGATTTGAACCAGAAAACACCATATATTTT
CDR3aa: CASSQRFEPENTIYF
d_gene: NA
abundance: once
v_gene: TRBV3-1/TRBV3-2
j_gene: TRBJ1-3

CDR3nt: TGCGCCAGCAGCTCTACCGGGACACGGAACACCGGGGAGCTGTTTTTT
CDR3aa: CASSSTGTRNTGELFF
d_gene: NA
abundance: NA
v_gene: TRBV5-1
j_gene: TRBJ2-2

CDR3nt: TGCGCCAGCAGCTTGGACGGGAGTCGGGTAAACACTGAAGCTTTCTTT
CDR3aa: CASSLDGSRVNTEAFF
d_gene: NA
abundance: few
v_gene: TRBV5-1
j_gene: TRBJ1-1

CDR3nt: TGTGCCAGCAGTTACTCCGCTAGCTCCTACGAGCAGTACTTC
CDR3aa: CASSYSASSYEQYF
d_gene: NA
abundance: few
v_gene: TRBV6-6
j_gene: TRBJ2-7

CDR3nt: TGTGCCAGCAGCTTGGGGGGACTAGCGGGGCTCTCCTACGAGCAGTACTTC
CDR3aa: CASSLGGLAGLSYEQYF
d_gene: TRBD2
abundance: NA
v_gene: TRBV5-6
j_gene: TRBJ2-7

CDR3nt: TGTGCCAGCAGCTTGGACAGGGCTAACTATGGCTACACCTTC
CDR3aa: CASSLDRANYGYTF
d_gene: NA
abundance: few
v_gene: TRBV5-4
j_gene: TRBJ1-2

CDR3nt: TGTGCCAGCATCTCAAGCATCTCCTATAATTCACCCCTCCACTTT
CDR3aa: CASISSISYNSPLHF
d_gene: NA
abundance: few
v_gene: TRBV28
j_gene: TRBJ1-6

CDR3nt: TGTGCCAGCAGTTACTCGGGACAGGCGCTCGAATATGGCTACACCTTC
CDR3aa: CASSYSGQALEYGYTF
d_gene: TRBD1
abundance: NA
v_gene: TRBV6-5
j_gene: TRBJ1-2

CDR3nt: TGCGCCAGCAGCCAAGAGGGGCGGGGGGGCCTTGATGAGCAGTTCTTC
CDR3aa: CASSQEGRGGLDEQFF
d_gene: TRBD2
abundance: NA
v_gene: TRBV4-1
j_gene: TRBJ2-1

CDR3nt: TGTGCCAGGACGGGACAACCTGTAGCGGGAGGTCGATTGAATGAGCAGTTCTTC
CDR3aa: CARTGQPVAGGRLNEQFF
d_gene: TRBD2
abundance: NA
v_gene: TRBV10-3
j_gene: TRBJ2-1

CDR3nt: TGTGCCAGCAGCTTATACGGCTCTGGAAACACCATATATTTT
CDR3aa: CASSLYGSGNTIYF
d_gene: NA
abundance: NA
v_gene: TRBV7-2
j_gene: TRBJ1-3

CDR3nt: TGTGCCAGCAGCAAAGAAAGGGGGCTGACAGATACGCAGTATTTT
CDR3aa: CASSKERGLTDTQYF
d_gene: NA
abundance: NA
v_gene: TRBV21-1
j_gene: TRBJ2-3

CDR3nt: TGTGCCAGCAGGTCCTCACTAGCGGGAGGTGACACCGGGGAGCTGTTTTTT
CDR3aa: CASRSSLAGGDTGELFF
d_gene: TRBD2
abundance: NA
v_gene: TRBV11-3
j_gene: TRBJ2-2

CDR3nt: TGTGCCAGTAACCCCCGGGACAGTGAAAAACTGTTTTTT
CDR3aa: CASNPRDSEKLFF
d_gene: TRBD1
abundance: few
v_gene: TRBV19
j_gene: TRBJ1-4

CDR3nt: TGCGCCAGCAGTTCCGGGACAGGGCAAAGGACGAACACTGAAGCTTTCTTT
CDR3aa: CASSSGTGQRTNTEAFF
d_gene: TRBD1
abundance: NA
v_gene: TRBV5-1
j_gene: TRBJ1-1

CDR3nt: TGTGCCAGCAGTCTGGACGGGATCTTCGGGCAGCCCCAGCATTTT
CDR3aa: CASSLDGIFGQPQHF
d_gene: NA
abundance: NA
v_gene: TRBV28
j_gene: TRBJ1-5

CDR3nt: TGTGCCAGCAGCTTAGGAGGGCGAGGGACCAGCTCCTACAATGAGCAGTTCTTC
CDR3aa: CASSLGGRGTSSYNEQFF
d_gene: NA
abundance: NA
v_gene: TRBV7-3
j_gene: TRBJ2-1

CDR3nt: TGTGCCAGCAGCCCCGGGGGAGATCCCTCCTACGAGCAGTACTTC
CDR3aa: CASSPGGDPSYEQYF
d_gene: NA
abundance: NA
v_gene: TRBV7-9
j_gene: TRBJ2-7

CDR3nt: TGTGCCTGGAGTTTTTCGGGGAGATTGTATGGCTACACCTTC
CDR3aa: CAWSFSGRLYGYTF
d_gene: NA
abundance: NA
v_gene: TRBV30
j_gene: TRBJ1-2

CDR3nt: TGTGCCAGCAGTGCGGGGGTTAGCAATCAGCCCCAGCATTTT
CDR3aa: CASSAGVSNQPQHF
d_gene: NA
abundance: once
v_gene: TRBV2
j_gene: TRBJ1-5

CDR3nt: TGTGCCAGCAGTTTTAGAGGACAGGTGGGGGATGGCTACACCTTC
CDR3aa: CASSFRGQVGDGYTF
d_gene: TRBD1
abundance: once
v_gene: TRBV27
j_gene: TRBJ1-2

CDR3nt: TGTGCCAGCAGTACGGGGGGGCAGGGTGGCTACACCTTC
CDR3aa: CASSTGGQGGYTF
d_gene: NA
abundance: NA
v_gene: TRBV27
j_gene: TRBJ1-2

CDR3nt: TGCGCCAGCAGCCAGGGGACAGTAGCTGGCTACACCTTC
CDR3aa: CASSQGTVAGYTF
d_gene: TRBD1
abundance: NA
v_gene: TRBV4-1
j_gene: TRBJ1-2

CDR3nt: TGTGCCAGCAGCCAGTACACCTTGGCGGGGGGGCCCGATACGCAGTATTTT
CDR3aa: CASSQYTLAGGPDTQYF
d_gene: TRBD2
abundance: NA
v_gene: TRBV4-2
j_gene: TRBJ2-3

CDR3nt: TGTGCCAGCAGTAGCGGGTCGTACCAAGAGACCCAGTACTTC
CDR3aa: CASSSGSYQETQYF
d_gene: NA
abundance: NA
v_gene: TRBV2
j_gene: TRBJ2-5

CDR3nt: TGTGCCAGCAGCAGGGGGCTGGCCGGTGAAAAACTGTTTTTT
CDR3aa: CASSRGLAGEKLFF
d_gene: TRBD1
abundance: NA
v_gene: TRBV7-6
j_gene: TRBJ1-4